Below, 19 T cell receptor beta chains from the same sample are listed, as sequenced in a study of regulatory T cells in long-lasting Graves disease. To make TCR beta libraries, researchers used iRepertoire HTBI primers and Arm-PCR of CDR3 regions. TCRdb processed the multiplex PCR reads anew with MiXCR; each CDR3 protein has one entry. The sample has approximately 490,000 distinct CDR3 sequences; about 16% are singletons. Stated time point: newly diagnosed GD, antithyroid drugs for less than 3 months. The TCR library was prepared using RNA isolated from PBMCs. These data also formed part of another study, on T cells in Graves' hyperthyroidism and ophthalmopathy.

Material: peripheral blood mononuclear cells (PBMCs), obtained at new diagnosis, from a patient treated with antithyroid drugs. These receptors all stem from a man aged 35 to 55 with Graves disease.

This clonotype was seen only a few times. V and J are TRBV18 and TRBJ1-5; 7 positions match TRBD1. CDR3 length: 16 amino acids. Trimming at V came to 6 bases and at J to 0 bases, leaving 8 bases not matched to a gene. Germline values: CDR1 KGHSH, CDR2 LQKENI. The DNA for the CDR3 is TGTGCCAGCTCCCTACTAGACAGGGATAGCAATCAGCCCCAGCATTTT. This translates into CASSLLDRDSNQPQHF.

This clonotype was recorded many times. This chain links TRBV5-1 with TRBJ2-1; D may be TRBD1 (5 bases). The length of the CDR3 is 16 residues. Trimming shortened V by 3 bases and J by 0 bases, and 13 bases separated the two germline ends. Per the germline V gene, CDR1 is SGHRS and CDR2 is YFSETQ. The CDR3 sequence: CASSSRQTSSYNEQFF. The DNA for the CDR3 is TGCGCCAGCAGCTCCCGACAGACGAGCTCCTACAATGAGCAGTTCTTC.

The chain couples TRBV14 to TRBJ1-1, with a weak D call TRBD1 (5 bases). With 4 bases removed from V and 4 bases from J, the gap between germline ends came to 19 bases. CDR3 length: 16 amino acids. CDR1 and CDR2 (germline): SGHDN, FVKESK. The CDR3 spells CASSLHVGTSATEAFF. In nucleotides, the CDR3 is TGTGCCAGCAGCCTTCACGTTGGGACGTCGGCCACTGAAGCTTTCTTT.

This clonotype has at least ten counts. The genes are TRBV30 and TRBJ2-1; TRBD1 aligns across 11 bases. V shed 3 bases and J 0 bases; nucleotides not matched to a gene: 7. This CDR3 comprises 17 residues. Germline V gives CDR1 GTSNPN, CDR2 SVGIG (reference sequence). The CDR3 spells CAWSRDRGEYSYNEQFF. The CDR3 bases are TGTGCCTGGAGCCGGGACAGGGGGGAATACTCCTACAATGAGCAGTTCTTC.

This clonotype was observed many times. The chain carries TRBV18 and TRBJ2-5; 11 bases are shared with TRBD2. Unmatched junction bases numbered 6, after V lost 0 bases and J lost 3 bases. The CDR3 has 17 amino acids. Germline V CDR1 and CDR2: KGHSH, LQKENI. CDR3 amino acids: CASSPPTTSGNEETQYF. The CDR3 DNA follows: TGTGCCAGCTCACCACCGACGACTAGCGGGAACGAAGAGACCCAGTACTTC.

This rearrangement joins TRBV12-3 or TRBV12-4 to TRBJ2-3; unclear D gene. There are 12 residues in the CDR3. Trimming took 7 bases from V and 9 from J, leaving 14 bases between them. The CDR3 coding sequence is TGTGCCAGCAAACCCTCAGCCGAGACGCAGTATTTT. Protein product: CASKPSAETQYF.

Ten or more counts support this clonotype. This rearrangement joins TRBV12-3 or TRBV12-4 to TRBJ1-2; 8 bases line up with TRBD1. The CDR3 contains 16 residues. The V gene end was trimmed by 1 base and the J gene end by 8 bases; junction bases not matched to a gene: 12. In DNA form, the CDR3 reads TGTGCCAGCAGTTTAGGAGGTTTTCAGGGGGCGTTCGGCTACACCTTC. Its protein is CASSLGGFQGAFGYTF.

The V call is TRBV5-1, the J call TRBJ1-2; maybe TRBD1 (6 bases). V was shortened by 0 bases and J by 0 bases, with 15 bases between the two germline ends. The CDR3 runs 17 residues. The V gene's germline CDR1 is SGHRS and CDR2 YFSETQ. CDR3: CASSLAVLGATNYGYTF. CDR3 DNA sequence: TGCGCCAGCAGCTTGGCGGTTTTGGGGGCCACTAACTATGGCTACACCTTC.

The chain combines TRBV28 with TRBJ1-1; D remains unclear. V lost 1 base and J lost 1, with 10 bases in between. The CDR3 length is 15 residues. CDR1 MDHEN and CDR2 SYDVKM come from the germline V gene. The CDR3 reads CASSLFAGGNTEAFF. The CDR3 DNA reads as TGTGCCAGCAGTTTATTTGCGGGTGGGAACACTGAAGCTTTCTTT.

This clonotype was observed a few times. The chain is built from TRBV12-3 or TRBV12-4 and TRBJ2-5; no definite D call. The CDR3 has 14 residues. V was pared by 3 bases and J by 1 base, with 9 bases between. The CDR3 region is CASSFIGPQETQYF. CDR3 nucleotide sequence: TGTGCCAGCAGTTTCATAGGACCCCAAGAGACCCAGTACTTC.

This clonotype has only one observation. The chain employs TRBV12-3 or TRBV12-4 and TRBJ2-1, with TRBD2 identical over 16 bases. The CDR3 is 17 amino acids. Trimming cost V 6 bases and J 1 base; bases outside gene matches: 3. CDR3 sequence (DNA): TGTGCCAGCAGAGGGGGACTAGCGGGAGGGTCCTACAATGAGCAGTTCTTC. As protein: CASRGGLAGGSYNEQFF.

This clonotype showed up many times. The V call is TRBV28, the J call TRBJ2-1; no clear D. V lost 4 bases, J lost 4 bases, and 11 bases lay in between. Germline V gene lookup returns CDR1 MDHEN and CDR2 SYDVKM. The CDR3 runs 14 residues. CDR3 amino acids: CASSSSTGYNEQFF. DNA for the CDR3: TGTGCCAGCAGTTCCTCAACTGGGTACAATGAGCAGTTCTTC. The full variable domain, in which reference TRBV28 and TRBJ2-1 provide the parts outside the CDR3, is DVKVTQSSRYLVKRTGEKVFLECVQDMDHENMFWYRQDPGLGLRLIYFSYDVKMKEKGDIPEGYSVSREKKERFSLILESASTNQTSMYLCASSSSTGYNEQFFGPGTRLTVL.

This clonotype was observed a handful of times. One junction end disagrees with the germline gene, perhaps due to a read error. Here the CDR3 reads CASSLVRDREGDEQSF. The CDR3 DNA follows: TGCGCCAGCAGCTTGGTACGGGACAGAGAAGGGGATGAGCAGTCCTTC. This sequence joins TRBV5-1 and TRBJ2-1; 7 positions match TRBD1. This CDR3 spans 16 amino acids. In germline, CDR1 is SGHRS, CDR2 YFSETQ.

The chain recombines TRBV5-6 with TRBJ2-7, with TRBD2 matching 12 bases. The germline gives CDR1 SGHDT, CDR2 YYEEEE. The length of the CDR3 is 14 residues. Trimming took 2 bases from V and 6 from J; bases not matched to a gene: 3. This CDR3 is CASSFGLAGSEQYF. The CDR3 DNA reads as TGTGCCAGCAGCTTCGGACTAGCGGGAAGCGAGCAGTACTTC.

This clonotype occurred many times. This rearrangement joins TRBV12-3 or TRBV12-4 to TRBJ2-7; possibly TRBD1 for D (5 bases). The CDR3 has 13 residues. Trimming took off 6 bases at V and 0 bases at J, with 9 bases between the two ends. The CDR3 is CASRDDSSYEQYF. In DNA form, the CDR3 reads TGTGCCAGCAGGGATGACAGCTCCTACGAGCAGTACTTC.

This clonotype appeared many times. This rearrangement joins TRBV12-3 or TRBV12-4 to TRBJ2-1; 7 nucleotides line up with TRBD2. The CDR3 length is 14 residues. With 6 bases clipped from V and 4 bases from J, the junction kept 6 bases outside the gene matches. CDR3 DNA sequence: TGTGCCAGCAGAGGCGGGAGTCTGTACAATGAGCAGTTCTTC. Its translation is CASRGGSLYNEQFF.

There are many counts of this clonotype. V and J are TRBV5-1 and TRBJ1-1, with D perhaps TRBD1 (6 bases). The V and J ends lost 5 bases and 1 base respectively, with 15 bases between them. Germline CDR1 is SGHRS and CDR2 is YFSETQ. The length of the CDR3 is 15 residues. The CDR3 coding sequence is TGCGCCAGCAGACAGGGCGGGACGGAGAACACTGAAGCTTTCTTT. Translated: CASRQGGTENTEAFF. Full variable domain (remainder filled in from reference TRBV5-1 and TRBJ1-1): KAGVTQTPRYLIKTRGQQVTLSCSPISGHRSVSWYQQTPGQGLQFLFEYFSETQRNKGNFPGRFSGRQFSNSRSEMNVSTLELGDSALYLCASRQGGTENTEAFFGQGTRLTVV.

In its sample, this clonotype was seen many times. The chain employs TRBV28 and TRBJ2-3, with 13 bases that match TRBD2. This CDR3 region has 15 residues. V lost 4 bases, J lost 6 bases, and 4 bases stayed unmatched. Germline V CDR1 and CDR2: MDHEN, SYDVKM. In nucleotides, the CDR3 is TGTGCCAGCAGTTCAGGGACTAGCGGGAAGGATACGCAGTATTTT. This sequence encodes CASSSGTSGKDTQYF. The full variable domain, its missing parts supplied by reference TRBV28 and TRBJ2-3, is DVKVTQSSRYLVKRTGEKVFLECVQDMDHENMFWYRQDPGLGLRLIYFSYDVKMKEKGDIPEGYSVSREKKERFSLILESASTNQTSMYLCASSSGTSGKDTQYFGPGTRLTVL.

CDR3 sequence reads: CASSGTGGGEGEKLFF. The CDR3, as DNA: TGTGCCAGCAGCGGGACAGGGGGCGGCGAAGGTGAAAAACTGTTTTTT. The V and J genes are TRBV11-3 and TRBJ1-4; 12 bases align to TRBD1. CDR1 is SGHNT and CDR2 is YENEEA in the germline V gene. This CDR3 has 16 residues. J gave up 7 bases and V 5 bases, and 8 bases lay outside the gene matches.